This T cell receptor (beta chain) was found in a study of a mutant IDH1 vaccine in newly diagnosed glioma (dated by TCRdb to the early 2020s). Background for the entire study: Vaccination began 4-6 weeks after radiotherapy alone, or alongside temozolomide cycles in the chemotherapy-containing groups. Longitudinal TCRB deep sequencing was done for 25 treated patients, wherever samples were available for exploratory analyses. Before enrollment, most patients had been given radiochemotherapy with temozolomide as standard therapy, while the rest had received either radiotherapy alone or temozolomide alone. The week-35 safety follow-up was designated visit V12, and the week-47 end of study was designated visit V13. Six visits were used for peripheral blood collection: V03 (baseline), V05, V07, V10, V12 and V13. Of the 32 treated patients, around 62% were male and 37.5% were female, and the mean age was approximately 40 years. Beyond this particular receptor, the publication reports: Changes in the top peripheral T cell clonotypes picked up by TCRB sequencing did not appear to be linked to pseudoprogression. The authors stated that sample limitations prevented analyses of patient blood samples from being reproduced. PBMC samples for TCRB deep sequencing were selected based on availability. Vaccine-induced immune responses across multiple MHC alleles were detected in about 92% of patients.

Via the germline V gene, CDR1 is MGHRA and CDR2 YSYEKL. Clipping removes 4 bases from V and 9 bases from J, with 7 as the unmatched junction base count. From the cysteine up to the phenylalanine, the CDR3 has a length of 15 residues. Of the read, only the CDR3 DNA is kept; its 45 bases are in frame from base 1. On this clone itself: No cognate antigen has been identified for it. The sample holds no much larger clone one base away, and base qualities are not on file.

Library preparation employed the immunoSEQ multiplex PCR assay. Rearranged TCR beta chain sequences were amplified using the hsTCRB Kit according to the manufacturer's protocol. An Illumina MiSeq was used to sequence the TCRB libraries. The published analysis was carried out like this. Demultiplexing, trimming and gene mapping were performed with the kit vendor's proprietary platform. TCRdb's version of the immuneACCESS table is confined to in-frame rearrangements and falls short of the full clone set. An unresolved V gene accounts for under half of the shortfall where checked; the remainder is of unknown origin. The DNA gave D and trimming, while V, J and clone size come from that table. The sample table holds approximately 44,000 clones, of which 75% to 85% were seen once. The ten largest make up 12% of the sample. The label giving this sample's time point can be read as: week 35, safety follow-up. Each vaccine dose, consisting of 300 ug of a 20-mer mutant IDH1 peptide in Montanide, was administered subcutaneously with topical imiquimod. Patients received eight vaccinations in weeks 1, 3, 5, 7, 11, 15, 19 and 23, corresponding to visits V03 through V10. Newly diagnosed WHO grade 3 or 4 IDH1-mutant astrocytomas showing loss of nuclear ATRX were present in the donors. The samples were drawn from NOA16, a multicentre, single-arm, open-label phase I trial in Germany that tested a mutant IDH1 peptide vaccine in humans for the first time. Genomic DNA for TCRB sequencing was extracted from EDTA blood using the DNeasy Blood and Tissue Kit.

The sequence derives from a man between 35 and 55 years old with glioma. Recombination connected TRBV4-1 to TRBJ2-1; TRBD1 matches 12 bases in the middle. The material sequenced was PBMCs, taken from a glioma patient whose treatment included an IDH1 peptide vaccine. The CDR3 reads CASSLTGQGAGEQFF. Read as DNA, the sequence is TGCGCCAGCAGCCTTACGGGACAGGGGGCAGGTGAGCAGTTCTTC.